The 7 T cell receptor beta chains below all came from one sample that was sequenced in a study of shared clonotypes between healthy human individuals (dated by TCRdb to 2018 to 2021). Libraries were made using the immunoSEQ multiplex PCR assay. TCRdb retrieved this table from immuneACCESS and kept in-frame rearrangements only. Not all clones are present; in checked studies, unresolved V genes account for under half, and no reason is known for the remainder. This sample comprises over 1.5 million clones, 95% to 99% of them detected only once. Roughly 0.45% of the sample is taken by the ten largest. Sequences were obtained from naive CD4+ T cells sorted from blood. In light of the paper, this sample's cell subset or site label describes: CD45RA+ positively selected. The receptors were sampled from a man aged 25-45 years in good health.

The gene calls are TRBV6-6 and TRBJ2-2; the match to TRBD1 covers 12 bases. The CDR3 sequence is 16 residues long. CDR1 is MNHNY and CDR2 is SVGAGI in the germline V gene (reference sequence). Trimming removed 6 bases from V and 5 bases from J; junction bases left unmatched: 7. The CDR3 is CASRRDRGLITGELFF. DNA for the CDR3: TGTGCCAGCAGAAGGGACAGGGGGCTAATTACCGGGGAGCTGTTTTTT.

The J gene is TRBJ2-3, the V gene TRBV5-1; D is tentatively TRBD1 or TRBD2 (5 bases each). Germline V gene lookup returns CDR1 SGHRS and CDR2 YFSETQ. V was clipped by 0 bases and J by 6 bases, with 14 bases between them. This CDR3 region has 15 residues. The CDR3 protein is CASSLGGINVDTQYF. For the CDR3, the DNA is TGCGCCAGCAGCTTGGGGGGGATTAATGTTGATACGCAGTATTTT.

A single count supports this clone. This chain connects TRBV2 to TRBJ2-1; D ambiguous. The V gene lost 1 base and the J gene lost 6 bases, with 4 bases spanning the gap. Germline-derived CDR1 and CDR2 are SNHLY and FYNNEI. The CDR3 sequence is 12 residues long. In nucleotides, the CDR3 is TGTGCCAGCAGTGAAGGGGCCAATGAGCAGTTCTTC. Translation gives CASSEGANEQFF. Variable domain in full (rest from reference TRBV2 and TRBJ2-1): EPEVTQTPSHQVTQMGQEVILRCVPISNHLYFYWYRQILGQKVEFLVSFYNNEISEKSEIFDDQFSVERPDGSNFTLKIRSTKLEDSAMYFCASSEGANEQFFGPGTRLTVL.

In its sample, this clone was seen once. The V call is TRBV9, the J call TRBJ1-2; no clear D gene. The CDR3 spans 12 residues. Looked up from germline, CDR1 is SGDLS and CDR2 is YYNGEE. Trimming pared 0 bases from V and 8 bases from J, leaving 8 bases between. Written as DNA, the CDR3 is TGTGCCAGCAGCGTAGTATTGGGAGGCTACACCTTC. This codes for CASSVVLGGYTF.

The rearrangement links TRBV27 to TRBJ2-1; 8 bases map to TRBD2. The CDR3 extends over 18 amino acids. V shed 10 bases, J shed 0 bases, and the junction held 17 bases outside the gene matches. Germline CDR1 is MNHEY and CDR2 is SMNVEV (reference sequence). CDR3 coding DNA: TGTGCCACCAAGTCCGGGAGGGCCCATCTAAGCTCCTACAATGAGCAGTTCTTC. Protein: CATKSGRAHLSSYNEQFF.

This chain connects TRBV18 to TRBJ2-7; D may be TRBD2 (6 bases). The V gene's germline CDR1 is KGHSH and CDR2 LQKENI. The V end was cut by 6 bases, the J end by 4 bases, with 16 bases between. The CDR3 consists of 14 residues. CDR3 DNA: TGTGCCAGCTCTCTAGAGGGCGGGGAGTACGAGCAGTACTTC. This gives the protein CASSLEGGEYEQYF.

This clone was counted once. This chain uses TRBV28 with TRBJ1-3; the D gene is possibly TRBD1 (6 bases). The CDR3 loop spans 15 amino acids. With 8 bases removed from V and 2 bases from J, the gap between germline ends came to 16 bases. CDR1 is MDHEN and CDR2 is SYDVKM in the germline V gene. CDR3 in amino acids: CASHERGMPGNTIYF. The CDR3 nucleotides are TGTGCCAGCCACGAAAGGGGGATGCCTGGAAACACCATATATTTT. The variable domain in full, completed from reference TRBV28 and TRBJ1-3, reads DVKVTQSSRYLVKRTGEKVFLECVQDMDHENMFWYRQDPGLGLRLIYFSYDVKMKEKGDIPEGYSVSREKKERFSLILESASTNQTSMYLCASHERGMPGNTIYFGEGSWLTVV.